These T cell receptor beta chains were read from a single sample in a study of cytomegalovirus exposure and HLA in healthy donors. Measured with immunoSEQ multiplex PCR; TCRdb has only the in-frame clones, and not every one. The sample yields approximately 220,000 clones, approximately 88% seen once. Specimen: PBMCs. The receptors derive from a young woman in good health and CMV-seropositive. Both conserved end residues are part of each CDR3. Each record gives: J gene, V gene, CDR3 protein.

TRBJ1-1 | TRBV13 | CASSRRLEAFF
TRBJ1-2 | TRBV29-1 | CSAALTGANYGYTF
TRBJ2-7 | TRBV29-1 | CSAFPRDSRTYEQYF
TRBJ2-4 | TRBV6-4 | CASPGTQKNIQYF
TRBJ2-1 | TRBV2 | CASPKDYNEQFF
TRBJ1-1 | TRBV27 | CASSLRFGTGGQNTEAFF
TRBJ1-1 | TRBV5-1 | CASSLEGRTEAFF
TRBJ2-1 | TRBV6-4 | CASSAEELGEQFF
TRBJ2-1 | TRBV9 | CASSPFGAAGAIEQFF
TRBJ1-1 | TRBV27 | CASSTTGGGTEAFF
TRBJ2-7 | TRBV23-1 | CASSHWGKPYEQYF
TRBJ2-7 | TRBV6-1 | CASSEWDGSSYEQYF
TRBJ1-2 | TRBV9 | CASSGGAGPNYGYTF
TRBJ1-5 | TRBV6-1 | CASRDRVQSGQPQHF
TRBJ1-1 | TRBV7-8 | CASTPGGRNTEAFF
TRBJ1-2 | TRBV9 | CASSVKDRNYGYTF
TRBJ1-4 | TRBV11-2 | CASSLERGTNEKLFF
TRBJ1-4 | TRBV5-1 | CASSLGDDPPASEKLFF
TRBJ2-6 | TRBV4-3 | CASSQELRSGANVLTF
TRBJ2-1 | TRBV29-1 | CSAEPATGRLFF
TRBJ1-2 | TRBV28 | CASSSTTGGHYYGYTF
TRBJ1-5 | TRBV4-1 | CASSPRVEVNQPQHF
TRBJ2-2 | TRBV27 | CASVRLLFRTIRDGELFF
TRBJ2-7 | TRBV20-1 | CSMGVYEQYF
TRBJ2-1 | TRBV2 | CASSGFAGDNEQFF
TRBJ1-1 | TRBV7-9 | CASTRSMNTEAFF
TRBJ2-7 | TRBV7-2 | CASSFGLLRTYEQYF
TRBJ2-7 | TRBV27 | CASRTGDEQYF
TRBJ1-1 | TRBV30 | CAWSVWVGTEAFF
TRBJ1-1 | TRBV29-1 | CSVTIQGKGTEAFF
TRBJ2-7 | TRBV18 | CASSLTQGALNEQYF
TRBJ2-1 | TRBV2 | CASNGRHVGDDEQFF
TRBJ1-2 | TRBV29-1 | CSVERITAGYGYTF
TRBJ2-7 | TRBV4-1 | CASSQGVQGTGEQYF
TRBJ2-7 | TRBV30 | CALGGGGSYEQYF
TRBJ1-3 | TRBV30 | CAWSGGNTIYF
TRBJ1-2 | TRBV19 | CASSIPGTGGGYTF
TRBJ2-4 | TRBV29-1 | CSASGRAFAKNIQYF
TRBJ2-3 | TRBV4-3 | CASSHTRRRGSTDTQYF